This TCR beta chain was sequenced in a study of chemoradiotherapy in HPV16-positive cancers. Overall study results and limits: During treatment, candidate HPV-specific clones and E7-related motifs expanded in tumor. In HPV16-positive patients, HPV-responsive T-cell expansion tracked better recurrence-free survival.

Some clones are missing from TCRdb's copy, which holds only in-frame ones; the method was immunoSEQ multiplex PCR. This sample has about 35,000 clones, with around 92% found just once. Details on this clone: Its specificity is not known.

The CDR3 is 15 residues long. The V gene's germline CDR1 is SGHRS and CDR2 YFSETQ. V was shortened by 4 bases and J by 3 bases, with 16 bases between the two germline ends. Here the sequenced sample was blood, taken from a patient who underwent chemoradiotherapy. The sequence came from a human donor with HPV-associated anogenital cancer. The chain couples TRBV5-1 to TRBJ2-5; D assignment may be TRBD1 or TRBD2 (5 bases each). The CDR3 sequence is CASSLATGTEETQYF. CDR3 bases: TGCGCCAGCAGCCTGGCCACCGGGACGGAAGAGACCCAGTACTTC.